The 19 T cell receptor beta chains in this list originate from one sample, sequenced in a study of T cell repertoires in cytomegalovirus infection. Their target antigens are unknown. TCRdb processed the reads anew with MiXCR; each CDR3 protein has one entry. This table has 800,000 to 950,000 distinct CDR3 sequences, 32% appearing once. Here the sequenced sample was cultured CD8+ T cells from PBMCs, taken from culture after CMV antigen stimulation. Receptor source: a human donor in good health (CMV status not recorded). Some clones in this sample may be carry-over from other donors' samples.

A few counts support this clonotype. This chain connects TRBV10-3 to TRBJ2-6; D remains ambiguous. V was shortened by 2 bases and J by 2 bases, with 16 bases between the two germline ends. The CDR3 extends over 18 amino acids. Germline loops: CDR1 ENHRY, CDR2 SYGVKD. The CDR3 region is CAISEQPLGNPGANVLTF. In nucleotides, the CDR3 is TGTGCCATCAGTGAGCAGCCCCTGGGAAACCCTGGGGCCAACGTCCTGACTTTC.

The chain employs TRBV3-1 and TRBJ2-1; perhaps TRBD2 as D (6 bases). V was trimmed by 9 bases and J by 1 base, leaving 13 bases between them. The CDR3 sequence is 14 residues long. The germline V gene encodes CDR1 LGHDT and CDR2 YNNKEL (reference sequence). The CDR3 DNA sequence: TGTGCCAGTGGACGCCGGGGGTCCTACAATGAGCAGTTCTTC. Its translation is CASGRRGSYNEQFF.

This clonotype was counted only a few times. The chain combines TRBV28 with TRBJ2-7; TRBD1 matches at 9 bases. The CDR3 extends over 15 amino acids. Germline V gene data show CDR1 as MDHEN and CDR2 as SYDVKM. The V segment lost 5 bases and the J segment 5 bases; nucleotides outside the gene matches: 10. The CDR3 DNA reads as TGTGCCAGCAGTCCAGACAGGGGGATCAACGACGAGCAGTACGTC. Translated, it gives CASSPDRGINDEQYV.

This clonotype was counted only a few times. The chain is built from TRBV12-3 or TRBV12-4 and TRBJ1-1; D is uncertain. This CDR3 contains 14 residues. V shed 5 bases and J shed 4 bases, with 14 bases lying between them. CDR3 coding DNA: TGTGCCAGCAGTCCGGGGTCCGTGGGCACTGAAGCTTTCTTT. It specifies CASSPGSVGTEAFF.

This chain uses TRBV29-1 with TRBJ1-2; a weak D match, TRBD1 (5 bases). Germline values: CDR1 SQVTM, CDR2 ANQGSEA. This CDR3 region has 13 residues. Trimming pared 6 bases from V and 6 bases from J, leaving 17 bases between. DNA for the CDR3: TGCAGCGTCGGTCCGGGGACCCTAGATGGCTACACCTTC. This codes for CSVGPGTLDGYTF.

This sequence joins TRBV27 and TRBJ1-2; TRBD1 matches 7 bases. CDR1 is MNHEY and CDR2 is SMNVEV in the germline V gene (reference sequence). The V gene end was trimmed by 5 bases and the J gene end by 4 bases; junction bases not matched to a gene: 10. The CDR3 extends over 15 amino acids. As DNA, the CDR3 is TGTGCCAGCAGTCCACAGGGGCTGCCTCCCTATGGCTACACCTTC. As protein: CASSPQGLPPYGYTF.

In the case of this clonotype: A much larger clone lies a single base off, so this may be a read error. The chain is built from TRBV12-3 or TRBV12-4 and TRBJ1-5; 7 positions agree with TRBD1. CDR3 length: 15 amino acids. CDR3 loop: CVSSLRQGGNQPQHF. The DNA of the CDR3 is TGTGTCAGCAGTCTGCGACAGGGCGGTAATCAGCCCCAGCATTTT.

This clonotype has at least ten counts. J is TRBJ2-5 and V is TRBV5-5; D perhaps matches TRBD2 (6 bases). V lost 5 bases, J lost 2 bases, and 13 bases lay in between. The V gene's germline CDR1 is SGHKS and CDR2 YYEKEE (reference sequence). The CDR3 has 14 amino acids. The CDR3 DNA reads as TGTGCCAGCAGACACGGGGGAGGTCAAGAGACCCAGTACTTC. Protein product: CASRHGGGQETQYF.

In regard to this clonotype: One end of the junction fails to match germline, which may point to a read error. The CDR3 loop is CVTSRRSSTDTQYF. The CDR3 nucleotides are TGTGTCACCAGCAGACGGTCTAGCACAGATACGCAGTATTTT. V gene TRBV15 combines with J gene TRBJ2-3, with D unclear. The germline V gene encodes CDR1 LNHNV and CDR2 YYDKDF (reference sequence). The CDR3 totals 14 residues.

This clonotype showed up just a few times. The chain joins TRBV4-1 to TRBJ2-3; D tentatively fits TRBD1 or TRBD2 (5 bases each). Trimming removed 1 base at V and 0 bases at J, with 14 bases between. The germline CDR1 and CDR2 sequences are MGHRA and YSYEKL. CDR3 size: 17 residues. The CDR3 protein is CASSQGPGRRSTDTQYF. DNA of the CDR3: TGCGCCAGCAGCCAAGGACCGGGACGACGGAGCACAGATACGCAGTATTTT.

V and J are TRBV28 and TRBJ1-2; TRBD1 matches at 10 bases. V gave up 3 bases and J gave up 3 bases; unmatched junction bases: 10. The CDR3 extends over 17 amino acids. Germline CDR1 is MDHEN and CDR2 is SYDVKM. The CDR3 sequence is CASSLPGQGLADYGYTF. The CDR3 DNA is TGTGCCAGCAGTTTGCCGGGACAGGGGCTAGCTGACTATGGCTACACCTTC.

The genes are TRBV12-3 or TRBV12-4 and TRBJ1-1, with 9 nucleotides matching TRBD1. The CDR3 consists of 13 residues. Trimming took 7 bases from V and 11 from J; bases not matched to a gene: 11. The CDR3 sequence: CASISGTGLVAFF. The CDR3 DNA reads as TGTGCCAGCATCTCCGGGACAGGGTTGGTGGCTTTCTTT.

This clonotype was observed many times. CDR3 loop: CASSLPKTGTSGAQETQYF. The CDR3 coding sequence is TGTGCCAGCAGCCTCCCCAAAACCGGGACTAGCGGGGCGCAAGAGACCCAGTACTTC. V usage is TRBV7-8 and J usage is TRBJ2-5, with 13 bases aligning to TRBD2. Germline CDR1 reads SGHVS; CDR2 reads FQNEAQ. V gave up 5 bases and J gave up 2 bases; unmatched junction bases: 14. There are 19 residues in the CDR3.

The gene calls are TRBV6-5 and TRBJ2-2; perhaps TRBD1 as D (5 bases). The germline CDR1 and CDR2 sequences are MNHEY and SVGAGI. The CDR3 totals 14 residues. V shed 6 bases and J shed 3 bases, with 11 bases lying between them. CDR3: CASRLRQYTGELFF. CDR3 sequence (DNA): TGTGCCAGCAGACTACGACAGTACACCGGGGAGCTGTTTTTT.

At least ten counts were recorded for this clonotype. Written as DNA, the CDR3 is TGCGCCAGCAGCTTGGAGACGGGCGAAAAACTGTTTTTT. Residues: CASSLETGEKLFF. The chain couples TRBV5-1 to TRBJ1-4; D uncertain. Trimming pared 0 bases from V and 8 bases from J, leaving 8 bases between. CDR3 size: 13 residues. The germline CDR1 and CDR2 sequences are SGHRS and YFSETQ. The entire variable domain, with the rest obtained from reference TRBV5-1 and TRBJ1-4, is as follows: KAGVTQTPRYLIKTRGQQVTLSCSPISGHRSVSWYQQTPGQGLQFLFEYFSETQRNKGNFPGRFSGRQFSNSRSEMNVSTLELGDSALYLCASSLETGEKLFFGSGTQLSVL.

This clonotype was recorded many times. The chain has TRBV7-6 and TRBJ2-7; D may be TRBD2 (5 bases). Germline V gene lookup returns CDR1 SGHVS and CDR2 FNYEAQ. The V and J ends lost 3 bases and 7 bases respectively, with 16 bases between them. The CDR3 runs to 14 residues. The CDR3 reads CASSFGLNSGEQYF. Written as DNA, the CDR3 is TGTGCCAGCAGCTTCGGTTTGAACTCGGGGGAGCAGTACTTC.

V is TRBV20-1 and J is TRBJ1-2, with TRBD1 as a possible D gene (5 bases). Trimming pared 5 bases from V and 2 bases from J, leaving 15 bases between. This CDR3 has 14 amino acids. CDR1 DFQATT and CDR2 SNEGSKA come from the germline V gene (reference sequence). DNA for the CDR3: TGCAGTGCTGAGCGGGACGCCGGGAACTATGGCTACACCTTC. It codes for CSAERDAGNYGYTF.

The chain uses TRBV3-1 and TRBJ1-1; 8 bases align to TRBD1. The CDR3 runs to 16 residues. CDR1 and CDR2 from the germline V gene are LGHDT and YNNKEL (reference sequence). V shed 0 bases, J shed 6 bases, and the junction held 9 bases outside the gene matches. CDR3 sequence reads: CASSQDFQGARAEAFF. The CDR3 bases are TGTGCCAGCAGCCAAGACTTCCAGGGGGCCAGGGCTGAAGCTTTCTTT.

Only a few counts were recorded for this clonotype. V and J are TRBV7-9 and TRBJ1-1, with D possibly matching TRBD1 (6 bases). Trimming cost V 6 bases and J 5 bases, with 13 bases left between them. This CDR3 is 13 amino acids long. Per germline, CDR1 SEHNR and CDR2 FQNEAQ (reference sequence). As DNA, the CDR3 is TGTGCCAGCAGGCCCCAGGGGAGGACTGAAGCTTTCTTT. It translates to CASRPQGRTEAFF.